The text below deals with one TCR beta chain. No antigen is known for it. The germline CDR1 and CDR2 sequences are KGHSH and LQKENI. The CDR3 has 14 amino acids. V lost 0 bases and J lost 7; bases outside the gene matches: 6. The protocol was immunoSEQ multiplex PCR, while the TCRdb copy is restricted to in-frame clones and leaves out a portion. Here the sample spans fewer than 45,000 clones, just under 90% being singletons. These data belong to a study of OX40 agonist ivuxolimab in advanced cancers. As for the study in general: Hepatocellular carcinoma, melanoma, renal cell or head and neck cancer was diagnosed in the dose-escalation patients.

Study findings and constraints: Clonal expansion was seen in CD4+ and CD8+ blood T cells by week 6 at 0.1 to 3.0 mg/kg. Expanded clones were, on average, more numerous in CD8+ T cells than in CD4+.

The TCR sequence derives from an adult with an advanced solid tumor such as melanoma, head and neck, liver or kidney cancer. This chain connects TRBV18 to TRBJ2-7; 7 bases fit TRBD1. Sequenced material: CD4+ or CD8+ T cells sorted from blood, taken in a trial of the OX40 agonist ivuxolimab. The CDR3 spells CASSPPTGTREQYF. Here the CDR3 DNA reads TGTGCCAGCTCACCACCGACAGGGACGAGAGAGCAGTACTTC.